Listed here are 11 T cell receptor beta chains from one sample, sequenced in a study of molecular identifiers for immune sequencing clone quantification. TCRdb re-derived calls from the PCR reads in MiXCR, one entry per CDR3 protein. The top ten hold 0.85% to 0.9% of the sample, which has over 600,000 distinct CDR3 sequences, around 20% seen once. Source material: naive CD8+ T cells from blood, with Jurkat cell RNA spiked in. Sample subset: FACS-sorted CD8+CD4-CCR7+CD45RA+ naive T cells. The origin of the receptors is a human donor in good health. Some libraries in this study had Jurkat cell RNA spiked in.

This clonotype was seen at least ten times. The chain is built from TRBV5-4 and TRBJ1-1; D not resolved. The CDR3 covers 12 residues. CDR1 and CDR2 (germline): SGHNT, YYREEE (reference sequence). Trimming pared 9 bases from V and 3 bases from J, leaving 12 bases between. The CDR3 coding sequence is TGTGCCATCAAAGGGAGAGACACTGAAGCTTTCTTT. Encoded protein: CAIKGRDTEAFF. The full variable domain, its missing parts supplied by reference TRBV5-4 and TRBJ1-1, is ETGVTQSPTHLIKTRGQQVTLRCSSQSGHNTVSWYQQALGQGPQFIFQYYREEENGRGNFPPRFSGLQFPNYSSELNVNALELDDSALYLCAIKGRDTEAFFGQGTRLTVV.

This clonotype was picked up many times. The J gene is TRBJ2-3, the V gene TRBV24-1; 9 bases agree with TRBD1. J was trimmed by 4 bases and V by 4 bases; bases with no gene match: 8. Germline-derived CDR1 and CDR2 are KGHDR and SFDVKD. The CDR3 has 16 residues. The CDR3 is CATSDDGTGRPDTQYF. The CDR3 coding sequence is TGTGCCACCAGTGACGACGGGACAGGGAGGCCAGATACGCAGTATTTT.

This chain uses TRBV19 with TRBJ1-2; TRBD1 agrees at 9 bases. V lost 4 bases to trimming and J lost 3 bases; unmatched junction nucleotides: 9. The CDR3 loop spans 16 amino acids. In germline, CDR1 is LNHDA, CDR2 SQIVND (reference sequence). DNA of the CDR3: TGTGCCAGTAGTACCGGACAGGGGACGGGCCACTATGGCTACACCTTC. It codes for CASSTGQGTGHYGYTF.

This clonotype appeared many times. The V and J genes are TRBV27 and TRBJ1-2; D might be TRBD1 (6 bases). This CDR3 is 14 amino acids long. V was trimmed by 8 bases and J by 7 bases, leaving 20 bases between them. CDR1 is MNHEY and CDR2 is SMNVEV in the germline V gene (reference sequence). The CDR3 reads CASSSGQSVFGYTF. CDR3 nucleotide sequence: TGTGCCAGCTCCTCCGGACAGTCTGTCTTTGGCTACACCTTC.

A word on this clonotype: The CDR3 carries no conserved terminal phenylalanine or tryptophan, so it likely arises from a read error. The rearrangement uses TRBV2 and TRBJ2-3; 8 bases are shared with TRBD2. The V gene's germline CDR1 is SNHLY and CDR2 FYNNEI. The CDR3 runs 14 residues. V was pared by 9 bases and J by 4 bases, with 9 bases of the junction left unmatched. CDR3 in DNA: TGTGCCAGGTGGACTAGCCCTTCCGCAGATACGCAGTATTCT. Translating it yields CARWTSPSADTQYS.

The chain is built from TRBV20-1 and TRBJ2-3, with no clear D. The V and J ends lost 6 bases and 1 base respectively, with 11 bases between them. Germline CDR1 is DFQATT and CDR2 is SNEGSKA (reference sequence). The CDR3 is 13 amino acids. The CDR3: CSAMSVGTDTQYF. In DNA form, the CDR3 reads TGCAGTGCCATGTCGGTTGGCACAGATACGCAGTATTTT.

For this clonotype: One end of the junction fails to match germline, which may point to a read error. The chain couples TRBV7-6 to TRBJ2-1, with TRBD2 matching 7 bases. Germline assignment: CDR1 SGHVS and CDR2 FNYEAQ. The CDR3 spans 16 residues. For the CDR3, the DNA is TGTGCCAGCAGCGAAGCCCCCCTAGCGGCCTACAATGAGCAGCTCTTC. Translation: CASSEAPLAAYNEQLF.

This sequence joins TRBV5-1 and TRBJ2-2, with no clear D. This CDR3 is 13 amino acids long. Germline V CDR1 and CDR2: SGHRS, YFSETQ. V was cut by 4 bases and J by 10 bases, with 14 bases left in between. The CDR3, as DNA: TGCGCCAGCAGCGACCCCCTCCAGGTGGAGCTGTTTTTT. Protein sequence: CASSDPLQVELFF. The whole variable domain, filled in from reference TRBV5-1 and TRBJ2-2, reads KAGVTQTPRYLIKTRGQQVTLSCSPISGHRSVSWYQQTPGQGLQFLFEYFSETQRNKGNFPGRFSGRQFSNSRSEMNVSTLELGDSALYLCASSDPLQVELFFGEGSRLTVL.

This clonotype was seen repeatedly, ten times or more. The genes are TRBV29-1 and TRBJ2-7; D unclear. The length of the CDR3 is 15 residues. The germline V gene encodes CDR1 SQVTM and CDR2 ANQGSEA. The V gene lost 1 base and the J gene lost 2 bases, with 15 bases spanning the gap. In DNA form, the CDR3 reads TGCAGCGTTGAAGGGAGTGGCAGTGGGCCCTACGAGCAGTACTTC. Encoded protein: CSVEGSGSGPYEQYF.

This clonotype came up many times. J is TRBJ2-4 and V is TRBV7-9, with D perhaps TRBD2 (6 bases). Germline lookup yields CDR1 SEHNR and CDR2 FQNEAQ (reference sequence). V was pared by 3 bases and J by 0 bases, with 12 bases between. The CDR3 consists of 16 residues. CDR3 DNA: TGTGCCAGCAGCTTCTCGGAGGGGCTAGCCAAAAACATTCAGTACTTC. It translates to CASSFSEGLAKNIQYF. Variable domain in full (rest from reference TRBV7-9 and TRBJ2-4): DTGVSQNPRHKITKRGQNVTFRCDPISEHNRLYWYRQTLGQGPEFLTYFQNEAQLEKSRLLSDRFSAERPKGSFSTLEIQRTEQGDSAMYLCASSFSEGLAKNIQYFGAGTRLSVL.

This clonotype has a count of ten or more. This rearrangement joins TRBV6-1 to TRBJ1-1; no reliable D call. Germline lookup yields CDR1 MNHNS and CDR2 SASEGT. The CDR3 runs 12 residues. V was pared by 2 bases and J by 5 bases, with 6 bases between. CDR3 in DNA: TGTGCCAGCAGTGAATCCAGAACTGAAGCTTTCTTT. Amino acids: CASSESRTEAFF.